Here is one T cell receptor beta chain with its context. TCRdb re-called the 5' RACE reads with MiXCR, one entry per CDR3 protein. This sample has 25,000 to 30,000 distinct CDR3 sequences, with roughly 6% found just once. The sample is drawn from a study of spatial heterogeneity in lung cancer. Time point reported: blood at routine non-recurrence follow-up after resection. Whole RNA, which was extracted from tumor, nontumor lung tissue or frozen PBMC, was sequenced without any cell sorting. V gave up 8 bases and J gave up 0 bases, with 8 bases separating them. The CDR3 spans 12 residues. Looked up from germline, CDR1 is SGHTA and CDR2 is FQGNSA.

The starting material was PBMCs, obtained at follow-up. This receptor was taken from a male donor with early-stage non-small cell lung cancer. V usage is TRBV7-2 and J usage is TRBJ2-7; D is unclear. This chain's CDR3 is CASRKSSYEQYF. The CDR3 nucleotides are TGTGCCAGCCGTAAGAGCTCCTACGAGCAGTACTTC.